The text below deals with one T cell receptor beta chain. Its antigen is undetermined. The sample comes from a study of regulatory T cells. The primer mix had 52 TRBV and 13 TRBJ primers. Clones were read by immunoSEQ multiplex PCR, and TCRdb kept only the in-frame ones, dropping some. In the table there are around 29,000 clones, about nine tenths of which are singletons. Study results and limitations: Regulatory T cells showed the strongest V-J pair restriction and V/J gene skewing among patient repertoires. Hydrophobic residues at CDR3 positions 6 and 7 were enriched in conventional CD4+ T cells of CD3G-deficient patients.

V dropped 8 bases and J dropped 2; count of bases not matched to a gene: 8. This CDR3 region has 15 residues. Looked up from germline, CDR1 is KGHSH and CDR2 is LQKENI. Sample: conventional CD4+ T cells sorted from blood. V and J are TRBV18 and TRBJ2-1, with 8 bases matching TRBD2. The receptor's source is a young adult with CD3G deficiency. The CDR3 nucleotides read TGTGCCAGCACCCTATTAGCGGGGACCTACAATGAGCAGTTCTTC. Translation gives CASTLLAGTYNEQFF.